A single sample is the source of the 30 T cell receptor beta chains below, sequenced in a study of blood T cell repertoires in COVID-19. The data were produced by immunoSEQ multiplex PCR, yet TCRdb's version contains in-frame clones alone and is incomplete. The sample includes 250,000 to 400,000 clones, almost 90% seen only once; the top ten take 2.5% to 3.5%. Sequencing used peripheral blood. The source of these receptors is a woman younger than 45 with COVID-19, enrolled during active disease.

The CDR3 sequence is CASSIRGLGNTEAFF. CDR3 nucleotides: TGTGCCAGTAGTATAAGGGGGCTTGGGAACACTGAAGCTTTCTTT. J is TRBJ1-1 and V is TRBV19, with TRBD1 matching over 7 bases. The CDR3 runs to 15 residues. V shed 2 bases, J shed 1 base, and the junction held 4 bases outside the gene matches. Germline V gene sequence: CDR1 LNHDA, CDR2 SQIVND (reference sequence). Filled out from reference TRBV19 and TRBJ1-1, the complete variable domain reads DGGITQSPKYLFRKEGQNVTLSCEQNLNHDAMYWYRQDPGQGLRLIYYSQIVNDFQKGDIAEGYSVSREKKESFPLTVTSAQKNPTAFYLCASSIRGLGNTEAFFGQGTRLTVV.

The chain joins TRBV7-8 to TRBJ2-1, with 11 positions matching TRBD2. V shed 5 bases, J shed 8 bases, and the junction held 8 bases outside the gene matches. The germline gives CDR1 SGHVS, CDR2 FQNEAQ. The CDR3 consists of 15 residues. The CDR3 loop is CASSLTSGVNDEQFF. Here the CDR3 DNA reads TGTGCCAGCAGCCTGACTAGCGGGGTGAACGATGAGCAGTTCTTC. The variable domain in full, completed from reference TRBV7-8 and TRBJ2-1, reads GAGVSQSPRYKVAKRGQDVALRCDPISGHVSLFWYQQALGQGPEFLTYFQNEAQLDKSGLPSDRFFAERPEGSVSTLKIQRTQQEDSAVYLCASSLTSGVNDEQFFGPGTRLTVL.

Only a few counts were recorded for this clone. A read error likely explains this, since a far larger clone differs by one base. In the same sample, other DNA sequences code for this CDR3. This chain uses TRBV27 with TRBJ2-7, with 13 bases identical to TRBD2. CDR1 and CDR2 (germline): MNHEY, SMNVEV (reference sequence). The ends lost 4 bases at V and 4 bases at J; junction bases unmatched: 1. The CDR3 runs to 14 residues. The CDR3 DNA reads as TGTGCCAGCAGTTGGACTAGCGGGAGTTACGAGCAGTACTTC. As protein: CASSWTSGSYEQYF.

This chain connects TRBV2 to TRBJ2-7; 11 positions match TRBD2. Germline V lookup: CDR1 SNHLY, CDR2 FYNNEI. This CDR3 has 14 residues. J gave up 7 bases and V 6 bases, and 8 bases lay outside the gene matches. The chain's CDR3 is CASRLGLAGREQYF. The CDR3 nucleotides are TGTGCCAGCAGGCTCGGACTAGCGGGTAGGGAGCAGTACTTC. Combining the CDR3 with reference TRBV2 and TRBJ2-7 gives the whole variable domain EPEVTQTPSHQVTQMGQEVILRCVPISNHLYFYWYRQILGQKVEFLVSFYNNEISEKSEIFDDQFSVERPDGSNFTLKIRSTKLEDSAMYFCASRLGLAGREQYFGPGTRLTVT.

The CDR3 is CASSSHPLAGGTDTQYF. Here the CDR3 DNA reads TGTGCCAGCAGCTCCCACCCCCTAGCGGGGGGCACAGATACGCAGTATTTT. V gene TRBV7-9 combines with J gene TRBJ2-3; 10 bases agree with TRBD2. J was trimmed by 1 base and V by 4 bases; bases with no gene match: 8. Looked up from germline, CDR1 is SEHNR and CDR2 is FQNEAQ (reference sequence). This CDR3 comprises 17 residues.

The CDR3 is CASSTGQGIANEKLFF. Written as DNA, the CDR3 is TGCGCCAGCAGCACGGGACAGGGAATCGCTAATGAAAAACTGTTTTTT. The chain combines TRBV5-1 with TRBJ1-4; 9 bases are shared with TRBD1. The CDR3 is 16 residues long. CDR1 is SGHRS and CDR2 is YFSETQ in the germline V gene. With 4 bases clipped from V and 3 bases from J, the junction kept 7 bases outside the gene matches. Supplemented by reference TRBV5-1 and TRBJ1-4, the full variable domain reads KAGVTQTPRYLIKTRGQQVTLSCSPISGHRSVSWYQQTPGQGLQFLFEYFSETQRNKGNFPGRFSGRQFSNSRSEMNVSTLELGDSALYLCASSTGQGIANEKLFFGSGTQLSVL.

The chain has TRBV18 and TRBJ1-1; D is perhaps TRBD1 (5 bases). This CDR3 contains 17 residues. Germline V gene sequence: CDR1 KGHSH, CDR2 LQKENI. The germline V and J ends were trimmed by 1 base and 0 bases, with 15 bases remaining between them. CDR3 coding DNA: TGTGCCAGCTCACCACGGGGCAAGGGGCTTATGAACACTGAAGCTTTCTTT. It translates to CASSPRGKGLMNTEAFF.

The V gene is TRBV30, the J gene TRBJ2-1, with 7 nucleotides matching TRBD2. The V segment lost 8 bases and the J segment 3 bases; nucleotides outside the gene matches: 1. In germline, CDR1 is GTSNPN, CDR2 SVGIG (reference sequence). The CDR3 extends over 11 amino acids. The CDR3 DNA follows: TGTGCCAGCGGGGACTACAATGAGCAGTTCTTC. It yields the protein CASGDYNEQFF.

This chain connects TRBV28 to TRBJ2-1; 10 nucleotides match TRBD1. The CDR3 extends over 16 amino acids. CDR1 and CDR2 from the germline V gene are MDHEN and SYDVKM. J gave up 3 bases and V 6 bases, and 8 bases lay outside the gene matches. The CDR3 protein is CASSLGWDRGYNEQFF. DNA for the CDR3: TGTGCCAGCAGCCTGGGGTGGGACAGGGGCTACAATGAGCAGTTCTTC.

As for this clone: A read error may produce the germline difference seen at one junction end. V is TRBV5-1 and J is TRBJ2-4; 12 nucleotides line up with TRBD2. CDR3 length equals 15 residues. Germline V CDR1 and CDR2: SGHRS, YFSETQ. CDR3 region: CASSDPSLAGGTKDF. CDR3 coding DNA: TGCGCCAGCAGCGACCCCTCGCTAGCGGGAGGGACTAAGGACTTC. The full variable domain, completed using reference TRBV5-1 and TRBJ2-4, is KAGVTQTPRYLIKTRGQQVTLSCSPISGHRSVSWYQQTPGQGLQFLFEYFSETQRNKGNFPGRFSGRQFSNSRSEMNVSTLELGDSALYLCASSDPSLAGGTKDFGAGTRLSVL.

The CDR3 DNA is TGCAGTGCTAGTCGGGAGGTAAACGAGCAGTACTTC. Translating it yields CSASREVNEQYF. The gene calls are TRBV20-1 and TRBJ2-7; 7 bases line up with TRBD2. Looked up from germline, CDR1 is DFQATT and CDR2 is SNEGSKA (reference sequence). This CDR3 region has 12 residues. V was pared by 3 bases and J by 5 bases, with 4 bases of the junction left unmatched.

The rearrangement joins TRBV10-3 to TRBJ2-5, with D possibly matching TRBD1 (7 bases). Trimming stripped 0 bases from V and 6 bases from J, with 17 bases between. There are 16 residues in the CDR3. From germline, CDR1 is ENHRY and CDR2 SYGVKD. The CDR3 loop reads CAISESSGGYIQTQYF. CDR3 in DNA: TGTGCCATCAGTGAGTCGTCAGGGGGGTATATCCAGACCCAGTACTTC.

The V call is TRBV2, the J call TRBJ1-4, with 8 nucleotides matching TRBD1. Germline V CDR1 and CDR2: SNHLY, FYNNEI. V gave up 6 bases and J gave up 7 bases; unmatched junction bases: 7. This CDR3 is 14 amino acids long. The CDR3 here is CASSRTGRREKLFF. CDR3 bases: TGTGCCAGCAGCCGGACAGGGAGGCGTGAAAAACTGTTTTTT.

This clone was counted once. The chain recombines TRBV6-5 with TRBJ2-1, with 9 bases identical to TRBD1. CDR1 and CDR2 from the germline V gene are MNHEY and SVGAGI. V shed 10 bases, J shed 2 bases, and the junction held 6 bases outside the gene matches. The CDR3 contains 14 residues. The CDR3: CATGTGGAYNEQFF. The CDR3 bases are TGTGCCACCGGTACAGGGGGCGCCTACAATGAGCAGTTCTTC.

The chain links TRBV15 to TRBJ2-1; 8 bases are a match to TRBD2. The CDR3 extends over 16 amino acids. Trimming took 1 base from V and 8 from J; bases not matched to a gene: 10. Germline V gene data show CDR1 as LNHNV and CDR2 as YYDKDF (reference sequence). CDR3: CATSRGSGLEPYEQFF. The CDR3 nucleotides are TGTGCCACCAGCAGAGGGTCGGGACTAGAACCTTATGAGCAGTTCTTC.

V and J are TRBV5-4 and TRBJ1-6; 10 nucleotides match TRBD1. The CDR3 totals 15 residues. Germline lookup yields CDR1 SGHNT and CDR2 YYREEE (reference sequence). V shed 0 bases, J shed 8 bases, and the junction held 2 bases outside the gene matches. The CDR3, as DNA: TGTGCCAGCAGCTTGGAGGGACAGGGGTATTCACCCCTCCACTTT. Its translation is CASSLEGQGYSPLHF.

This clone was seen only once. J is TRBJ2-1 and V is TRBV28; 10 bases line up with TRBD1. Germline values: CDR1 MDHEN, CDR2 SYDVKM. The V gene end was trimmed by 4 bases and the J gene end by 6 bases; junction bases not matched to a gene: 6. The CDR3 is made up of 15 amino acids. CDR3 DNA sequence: TGTGCCAGCAGTTCACCGGACAGGGGGAGCAATGAGCAGTTCTTC. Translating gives CASSSPDRGSNEQFF. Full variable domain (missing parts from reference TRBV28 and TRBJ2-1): DVKVTQSSRYLVKRTGEKVFLECVQDMDHENMFWYRQDPGLGLRLIYFSYDVKMKEKGDIPEGYSVSREKKERFSLILESASTNQTSMYLCASSSPDRGSNEQFFGPGTRLTVL.

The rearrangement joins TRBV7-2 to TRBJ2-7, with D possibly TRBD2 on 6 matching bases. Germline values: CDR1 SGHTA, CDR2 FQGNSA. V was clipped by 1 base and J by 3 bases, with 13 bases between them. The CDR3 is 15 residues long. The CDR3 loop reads CASSLGRELFYEQYF. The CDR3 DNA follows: TGTGCCAGCAGCTTAGGACGGGAGTTGTTCTACGAGCAGTACTTC.

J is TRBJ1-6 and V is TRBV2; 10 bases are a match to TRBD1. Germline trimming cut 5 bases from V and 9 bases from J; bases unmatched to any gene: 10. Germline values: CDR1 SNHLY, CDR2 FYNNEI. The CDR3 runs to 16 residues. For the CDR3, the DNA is TGTGCCAGCAGTCCCGACAGGGGGCGGTCGGGTTCACCCCTCCACTTT. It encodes CASSPDRGRSGSPLHF.

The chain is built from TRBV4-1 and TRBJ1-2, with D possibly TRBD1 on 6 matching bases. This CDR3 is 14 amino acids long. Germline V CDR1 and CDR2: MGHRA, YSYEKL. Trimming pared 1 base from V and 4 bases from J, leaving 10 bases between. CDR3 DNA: TGCGCCAGCAGCCAAGGTCAGGGGACCTATGGCTACACCTTC. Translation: CASSQGQGTYGYTF.

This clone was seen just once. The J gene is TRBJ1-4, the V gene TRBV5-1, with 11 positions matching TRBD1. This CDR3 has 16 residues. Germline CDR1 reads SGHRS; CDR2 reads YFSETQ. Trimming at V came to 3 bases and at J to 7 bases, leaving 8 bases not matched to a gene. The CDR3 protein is CASSSEPGQGGEKLFF. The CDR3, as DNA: TGCGCCAGCAGCTCGGAACCGGGACAGGGGGGTGAAAAACTGTTTTTT.

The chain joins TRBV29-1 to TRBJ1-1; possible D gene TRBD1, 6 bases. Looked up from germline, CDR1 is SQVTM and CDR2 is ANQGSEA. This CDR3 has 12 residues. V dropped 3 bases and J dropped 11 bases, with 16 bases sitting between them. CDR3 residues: CSVEAGAPGAFF. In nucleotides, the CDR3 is TGCAGCGTTGAGGCGGGGGCGCCGGGGGCTTTCTTT.

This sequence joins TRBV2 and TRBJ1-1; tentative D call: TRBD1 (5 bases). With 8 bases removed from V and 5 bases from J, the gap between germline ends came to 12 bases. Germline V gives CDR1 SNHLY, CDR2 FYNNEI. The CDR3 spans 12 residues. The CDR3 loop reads CASSRRDTEAFF. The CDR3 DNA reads TGTGCCAGCTCACGCAGGGATACTGAAGCTTTCTTT.

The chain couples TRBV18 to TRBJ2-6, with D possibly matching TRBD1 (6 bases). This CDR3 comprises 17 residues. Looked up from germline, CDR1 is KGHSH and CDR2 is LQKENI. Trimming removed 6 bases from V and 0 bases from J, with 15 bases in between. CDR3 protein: CASSLGQPISGANVLTF. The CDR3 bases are TGTGCCAGCTCCCTCGGACAGCCTATCTCTGGGGCCAACGTCCTGACTTTC.

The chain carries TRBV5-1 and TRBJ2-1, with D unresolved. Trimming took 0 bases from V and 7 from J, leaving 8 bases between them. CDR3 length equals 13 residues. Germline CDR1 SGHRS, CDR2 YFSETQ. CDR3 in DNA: TGCGCCAGCAGCTTGGATAGTTCGAATGAGCAGTTCTTC. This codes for CASSLDSSNEQFF.

CDR3 DNA sequence: TGTGCCAGCAGCATTAAACAGGGTTGGAACACTGAAGCTTTCTTT. Translated, it gives CASSIKQGWNTEAFF. The chain is built from TRBV21-1 and TRBJ1-1; the DNA was not used to check the table's D call, TRBD1. TRBV21-1 is described as a pseudogene. CDR3 size: 15 residues.

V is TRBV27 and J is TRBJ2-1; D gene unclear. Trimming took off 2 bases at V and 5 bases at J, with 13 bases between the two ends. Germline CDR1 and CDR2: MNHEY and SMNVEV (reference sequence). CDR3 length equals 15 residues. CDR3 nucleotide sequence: TGTGCCAGCAGTTTAGGCTTTCCCAACAACAATGAGCAGTTCTTC. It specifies CASSLGFPNNNEQFF.

CDR3 loop: CAISRDSLNEKLFF. In DNA form, the CDR3 reads TGTGCCATCAGCCGGGACAGCTTAAATGAAAAACTGTTTTTT. V gene TRBV10-3 combines with J gene TRBJ1-4, with 7 bases identical to TRBD1. Germline V gene sequence: CDR1 ENHRY, CDR2 SYGVKD. V shed 6 bases, J shed 5 bases, and the junction held 6 bases outside the gene matches. The CDR3 has 14 amino acids.

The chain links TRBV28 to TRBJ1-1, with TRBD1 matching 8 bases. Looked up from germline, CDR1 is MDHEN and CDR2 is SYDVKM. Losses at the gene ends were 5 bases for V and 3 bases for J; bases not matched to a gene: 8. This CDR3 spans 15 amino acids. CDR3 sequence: CASSLGGQGDTEAFF. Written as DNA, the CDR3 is TGTGCCAGCAGTCTTGGTGGACAGGGCGACACTGAAGCTTTCTTT.

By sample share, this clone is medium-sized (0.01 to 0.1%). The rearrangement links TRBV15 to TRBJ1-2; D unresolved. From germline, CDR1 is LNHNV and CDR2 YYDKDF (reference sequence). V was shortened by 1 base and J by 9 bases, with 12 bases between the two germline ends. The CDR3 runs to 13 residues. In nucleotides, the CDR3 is TGTGCCACCAGCAGAGTGAGCGGGCGTCGCTACACCTTC. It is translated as CATSRVSGRRYTF.